The 13 T cell receptor beta chains listed next were all sequenced from one sample in a study of cytotoxic CD8 clonotypes in ibrutinib-treated CLL. Libraries were prepared by immunoSEQ multiplex PCR; TCRdb keeps only in-frame clonotypes and omits some of them. The table includes roughly 200,000 clones, 55% to 85% detected once. Source: PBMCs, taken after 24 months of ibrutinib treatment. Receptors were obtained from a human donor with chronic lymphocytic leukemia.

This rearrangement joins TRBV10-3 to TRBJ2-7; 7 positions match TRBD2. V was clipped by 3 bases and J by 0 bases; unmatched bases: 5. The CDR3 spans 15 residues. Germline assignment: CDR1 ENHRY and CDR2 SYGVKD. The CDR3 protein is CAISDLADSSYEQYF. CDR3 sequence (DNA): TGTGCCATCAGTGACCTAGCGGATAGCTCCTACGAGCAGTACTTC.

This clone has more than one count but fewer than ten. At one of its ends the junction is not consistent with the germline gene, which may arise from a read error. The chain has TRBV7-2 and TRBJ1-1; D not resolved. The CDR3 loop spans 12 amino acids. Per germline, CDR1 SGHTA and CDR2 FQGNSA. As DNA, the CDR3 is TGTGTCAGCCAGCGGGTGAACACTGAAGCTTTCTTT. Its protein product is CVSQRVNTEAFF. Complete variable domain (other parts from reference TRBV7-2 and TRBJ1-1): GAGVSQSPSNKVTEKGKDVELRCDPISGHTALYWYRQSLGQGLEFLIYFQGNSAPDKSGLPSDRFSAERTGGSVSTLTIQRTQQEDSAVYLCVSQRVNTEAFFGQGTRLTVV.

Only a few counts were recorded for this clone. The gene calls are TRBV7-2 and TRBJ2-1; D is perhaps TRBD2 (5 bases). Germline-derived CDR1 and CDR2 are SGHTA and FQGNSA. This CDR3 has 15 residues. The V gene lost 5 bases and the J gene lost 5 bases, with 16 bases spanning the gap. The CDR3 region is CASSLLVGADNEQFF. DNA for the CDR3: TGTGCCAGCAGCCTCCTGGTCGGAGCGGACAATGAGCAGTTCTTC.

This chain uses TRBV27 with TRBJ1-1; unclear D gene. Germline lookup yields CDR1 MNHEY and CDR2 SMNVEV (reference sequence). This CDR3 is built from 14 residues. Trimming left V 3 bases short and J 6 bases short, with 14 bases between. The CDR3 here is CASSLSVNVPEAFF. The CDR3 nucleotides are TGTGCCAGCAGTTTGTCGGTCAACGTTCCTGAAGCTTTCTTT.

V and J are TRBV29-1 and TRBJ2-3; D is undetermined. The V and J ends lost 1 base and 0 bases respectively, with 11 bases between them. CDR1 and CDR2 from the germline V gene are SQVTM and ANQGSEA. The CDR3 loop spans 15 amino acids. The CDR3, as DNA: TGCAGCGTTGAAGGGACGGACGCTAGCACAGATACGCAGTATTTT. Amino acid sequence: CSVEGTDASTDTQYF.

The chain recombines TRBV27 with TRBJ2-2; 7 positions match TRBD1. CDR1 is MNHEY and CDR2 is SMNVEV in the germline V gene (reference sequence). The CDR3 contains 16 residues. J gave up 5 bases and V 6 bases, and 12 bases lay outside the gene matches. The CDR3 DNA reads as TGTGCCAGCAGGGCGACAGGGCTGGTGGTAACCGGGGAGCTGTTTTTT. Amino acids: CASRATGLVVTGELFF.

The chain links TRBV7-9 to TRBJ1-4; possible D gene TRBD1, 6 bases. The CDR3 has 16 residues. Deletions cut 3 bases from V and 8 bases from J, with 19 bases between. The germline V gene encodes CDR1 SEHNR and CDR2 FQNEAQ (reference sequence). The CDR3 protein is CASSLGQSERPEKLFF. CDR3 sequence (DNA): TGTGCCAGCAGCTTGGGACAATCTGAGCGACCAGAAAAACTGTTTTTT.

This clone has just a few counts. Relative to the germline gene, one junction end is altered; a read error may explain this. The rearrangement uses TRBV7-7 and TRBJ2-5; 7 positions match TRBD2. The CDR3 is made up of 15 amino acids. Germline CDR1 reads SSHAT; CDR2 reads FNYEAQ (reference sequence). The CDR3 reads CASSRGAGVDETQYF. Written as DNA, the CDR3 is TGTGCTAGCAGCCGAGGGGCGGGAGTTGATGAGACCCAGTACTTC. The whole variable domain, filled in from reference TRBV7-7 and TRBJ2-5, reads GAGVSQSPRYKVTKRGQDVTLRCDPISSHATLYWYQQALGQGPEFLTYFNYEAQPDKSGLPSDRFSAERPEGSISTLTIQRTEQRDSAMYRCASSRGAGVDETQYFGPGTRLLVL.

The chain joins TRBV27 to TRBJ2-1; possibly TRBD2 for D (6 bases). The ends were cut back, 0 bases at V and 5 bases at J, with 14 bases in the middle. In germline, CDR1 is MNHEY, CDR2 SMNVEV (reference sequence). The CDR3 extends over 16 amino acids. The CDR3 here is CASSLSLASLNNEQFF. For the CDR3, the DNA is TGTGCCAGCAGTTTATCTCTAGCGAGCCTTAACAATGAGCAGTTCTTC.

There are a few counts of this clone. The rearrangement uses TRBV11-2 and TRBJ2-1; D unclear. This CDR3 is 13 amino acids long. Germline V gene data show CDR1 as SGHAT and CDR2 as FQNNGV. V was pared by 3 bases and J by 5 bases, with 8 bases between. The DNA of the CDR3 is TGTGCCAGCAGCTTCCGACTCAACAATGAGCAGTTCTTC. It encodes CASSFRLNNEQFF.

The rearrangement links TRBV6-1 to TRBJ1-5; 8 positions match TRBD1. After removal of 11 bases from V and 4 bases from J, the junction contained 10 bases not matched to a gene. The CDR3 totals 14 residues. From germline, CDR1 is MNHNS and CDR2 SASEGT. DNA for the CDR3: TGTGCCTACAAAACATACAGGGGGAATCAGCCCCAGCATTTT. Translating gives CAYKTYRGNQPQHF.

The chain joins TRBV7-2 to TRBJ2-1; D not certain. Germline V CDR1 and CDR2: SGHTA, FQGNSA. V was shortened by 1 base and J by 8 bases, with 3 bases between the two germline ends. The CDR3 has 11 residues. CDR3 residues: CASSLVYEQFF. For the CDR3, the DNA is TGTGCCAGCAGCTTAGTCTATGAGCAGTTCTTC.

This clone was counted a single time. The J gene is TRBJ1-3, the V gene TRBV15; D gene ambiguous. The CDR3 has 15 amino acids. Trimming pared 0 bases from V and 3 bases from J, leaving 9 bases between. Germline V gives CDR1 LNHNV, CDR2 YYDKDF (reference sequence). CDR3: CATSRDSSYGNTIYF. CDR3 DNA sequence: TGTGCCACCAGCAGAGATTCGAGTTATGGAAACACCATATATTTT.